This is a list of T cell receptor beta chains from one sample in a study of beta chain features in type 1 diabetes. This table comes from immunoSEQ multiplex PCR, and its TCRdb copy is limited to in-frame clones, with some not included. This table holds under 450,000 clones, approximately 14% found once. The sample comprised naive CD4+ T cells from blood. Receptors originate from a man aged 30 to 39 in good health. CDR3s include the opening cysteine and the closing phenylalanine or tryptophan. The D gene is left open where the match is weak. The size of a clone is reported for some rows only, either as once, few or many, or as a class for expanded clones.

j_gene	d_gene	v_gene	abundance	CDR3nt	CDR3aa
TRBJ2-5	-	TRBV9	few	TGTGCCAGCAGCGTAGGGCTCGACGGTCTAGGGACCCAGTACTTC	CASSVGLDGLGTQYF
TRBJ1-2	-	TRBV6-1	-	TGTGCCAGCAGTGATCTTAATTATGGCTACACCTTC	CASSDLNYGYTF
TRBJ1-1	-	TRBV29-1	few	TGCAGCGTTGGCGGACAGAAATTTGAAGCTTTCTTT	CSVGGQKFEAFF
TRBJ1-5	-	TRBV12-5	few	TGTGCTAGTGGTTTACCTCGCGGCCAAGACAGCGAGCCCCAGCATTTT	CASGLPRGQDSEPQHF
TRBJ2-2	TRBD2	TRBV2	-	TGTGCCAGCAGTGGAGGTAGCGGGAGCACCGGGGAGCTGTTTTTT	CASSGGSGSTGELFF
TRBJ1-2	-	TRBV7-9	once	TGTGCCAGCAGCTTAGTGCAGGGAAGATTGGCAAACTATGGCTACACCTTC	CASSLVQGRLANYGYTF
TRBJ2-4	-	TRBV19	few	TGTGCCAGTAGTTCCCGGCCTGGAGTCAAAAACATTCAGTACTTC	CASSSRPGVKNIQYF
TRBJ2-5	-	TRBV29-1	few	TGCAGCGCTACAGGGCACCAAGAGACCCAGTACTTC	CSATGHQETQYF
TRBJ1-4	-	TRBV7-6	-	TGTGCCAGCAGCCGAGGGCGGGGTGAAAAACTGTTTTTT	CASSRGRGEKLFF
TRBJ1-4	-	TRBV30	-	TGTGCCTGGAGTTTACTCGGAGGGGACGCTAATGAAAAACTGTTTTTT	CAWSLLGGDANEKLFF
TRBJ2-6	-	TRBV2	few	TGTGCCAGCAGTGCTGACTCTGGGGCCAACGTCCTGACTTTC	CASSADSGANVLTF
TRBJ2-1	TRBD1	TRBV9	few	TGTGCCAGCAGCGTTCGGGACAGAGGAAACTACAATGAGCAGTTCTTC	CASSVRDRGNYNEQFF
TRBJ1-1	TRBD1	TRBV4-3	few	TGCGCCAGCAGCCAGACAGGGGTTGCCGAAGCTTTCTTT	CASSQTGVAEAFF
TRBJ1-2	-	TRBV7-8	-	TGTGCCAGCAGCGAAACACGACAGGCCAGAAACTATGGCTACACCTTC	CASSETRQARNYGYTF
TRBJ2-7	-	TRBV7-2	-	TGTGCCAGCAGCAGACTCCAGGGGAAGTACGAGCAGTACTTC	CASSRLQGKYEQYF
TRBJ1-2	-	TRBV7-9	few	TGTGCCAGCAGCTTAAGTTTCGACTATGGCTACACCTTC	CASSLSFDYGYTF
TRBJ2-1	-	TRBV6-6	-	TGTGCCAGCATCCTAACGCGGGAGTTCTTC	CASILTREFF
TRBJ1-1	-	TRBV11-2	-	TGTGCCAGCAGCTTCGATATTAGCGAAGCTTTCTTT	CASSFDISEAFF
TRBJ2-5	-	TRBV7-7	few	TGTGCCAGCAGCTCCAGATTAGCGGCCCAAGAGACCCAGTACTTC	CASSSRLAAQETQYF
TRBJ1-5	-	TRBV30	few	TGTGCCTGGAGTGTTTCCGATGCGTGGCCCCAGCATTTT	CAWSVSDAWPQHF
TRBJ1-1	TRBD1	TRBV29-1	-	TGCAGCGTGGGACAGGGAGGAACTGAAGCTTTCTTT	CSVGQGGTEAFF
TRBJ1-2	-	TRBV4-2	few	TGTGCCAGCAGCCAAGATGGGTCGGAGGCGTTTGGCTACACCTTC	CASSQDGSEAFGYTF
TRBJ2-1	-	TRBV6-5	-	TGTGCCAGCACTACAGGGAGCGAGCAGTTCTTC	CASTTGSEQFF
TRBJ1-2	-	TRBV20-1	few	TGCAGTGCAGCTTTGAAGGGCGGCTACACCTTC	CSAALKGGYTF
TRBJ1-5	-	TRBV15	few	TGTGCCACCAGCTCCCAGGACGGATCTAGCAATCAGCCCCAGCATTTT	CATSSQDGSSNQPQHF
TRBJ2-1	-	TRBV20-1	few	TGCAGTGCTAGGTTGCGAAGTGAGCAGTTCTTC	CSARLRSEQFF
TRBJ1-1	-	TRBV5-1	few	TGCGCCAGCAGCTCCTTTCGGGGTAGAGATGACACTGAAGCTTTCTTT	CASSSFRGRDDTEAFF
TRBJ2-3	-	TRBV30	-	TGTGCCTGGAGCGGGGCGAGCGGTAACACAGATACGCAGTATTTT	CAWSGASGNTDTQYF
TRBJ2-6	TRBD1	TRBV7-9	-	TGTGCCAGCAGCACTTGGACAGGATTTAACTCTGGGGCCAACGTCCTGACTTTC	CASSTWTGFNSGANVLTF
TRBJ2-1	TRBD2	TRBV5-1	few	TGCGCCAGCAGCTTGAACGGGAGGGCCGTTGATGAGCAGTTCTTC	CASSLNGRAVDEQFF
TRBJ2-2	-	TRBV25-1	few	TGTGCCAGCAGTGCAATCTTAAACACCGGGGAGCTGTTTTTT	CASSAILNTGELFF
TRBJ1-1	TRBD1	TRBV30	few	TGTGCCTGGAGTTCGACAGGGTATTACACTGAAGCTTTCTTT	CAWSSTGYYTEAFF
TRBJ2-5	-	TRBV20-1	few	TGCAGTGCTAGCCCGAAAGAGACCCAGTACTTC	CSASPKETQYF
TRBJ2-3	-	TRBV20-1	-	TGCAGTGCTCCCGAGACACTCTTGGGGTATTTT	CSAPETLLGYF
TRBJ2-7	-	TRBV10-3	few	TGTGCCATCAGTGAAATCACAGGGTTCCCATCCGAGCAGTACTTC	CAISEITGFPSEQYF
TRBJ2-5	TRBD2	TRBV30	-	TGTTCCTACTCGGGAGGAGAGACCCAGTACTTC	CSYSGGETQYF
TRBJ2-5	-	TRBV27	few	TGTGCCAGCAGTTCAGAAGAGACCCAGTACTTC	CASSSEETQYF
TRBJ2-1	-	TRBV5-1	-	TGCGCCAGCAGCCAGTCCCTTTCTCCTAACAATGAGCAGTTCTTC	CASSQSLSPNNEQFF
TRBJ1-4	-	TRBV29-1	-	TGCAGCGTTGGGGCAGAGCGTGAAAAACTGTTTTTT	CSVGAEREKLFF
TRBJ2-2	-	TRBV2	-	TGTGCCAGCAGTGGTGGGACACCAAACACCGGGGAGCTGTTTTTT	CASSGGTPNTGELFF
TRBJ2-1	-	TRBV13	few	TGTGCCAGCAGCTTACGAGCCTCAGGGGTCGAGCAGTTCTTC	CASSLRASGVEQFF
TRBJ2-5	TRBD1	TRBV7-9	-	TGTGCCAGCAGCATAGGACAGGGAGGAGAGACCCAGTACTTC	CASSIGQGGETQYF
TRBJ1-3	-	TRBV9	few	TGTGCCAGCAGCCAACAGGCCCGAGGAAACACCATATATTTT	CASSQQARGNTIYF
TRBJ1-4	-	TRBV29-1	-	TGCAGCGTCTGGAGCAGGGACACTAATGAAAAACTGTTTTTT	CSVWSRDTNEKLFF
TRBJ2-5	TRBD2	TRBV5-4	few	TGTGCCAGCAGCACCCCCGTGGGACTAGGGAAGAGAGAGACCCAGTACTTC	CASSTPVGLGKRETQYF
TRBJ2-7	-	TRBV19	-	TGTGCCAGTAGTATCAGCTTGGCTTACGAGCAGTACTTC	CASSISLAYEQYF
TRBJ2-1	TRBD1	TRBV5-1	few	TGCGCCAGCAGCTTCACAGGGGAAAACTACAATGAGCAGTTCTTC	CASSFTGENYNEQFF
TRBJ2-1	TRBD2	TRBV7-2	-	TGTGCCAGCAGCTCCGGACTAGCGGGTTACAATGAGCAGTTCTTC	CASSSGLAGYNEQFF
TRBJ2-6	-	TRBV5-1	-	TGCGCCAGCAGCCAGGCGGACAGAACACTCTCTGGGGCCAACGTCCTGACTTTC	CASSQADRTLSGANVLTF
TRBJ1-2	-	TRBV5-1	-	TGCGCCAGCAGCCTGGGGACACCGAAGTATGGCTACACCTTC	CASSLGTPKYGYTF
TRBJ1-3	-	TRBV29-1	-	TGCAGCGTTGAAGATATGGGGGGAATCTCTGGAAACACCATATATTTT	CSVEDMGGISGNTIYF
TRBJ1-4	-	TRBV6-6	-	TGTGCCAGCAGTCAGAGAGGAAATGAAAAACTGTTTTTT	CASSQRGNEKLFF
TRBJ2-3	TRBD1	TRBV7-2	few	TGTGCCAGCAGCCCTTTGACAGGGGCAGATACGCAGTATTTT	CASSPLTGADTQYF